This T cell receptor (beta chain) originates from a study of blood T cell repertoires in COVID-19. Original data processing: Amplified reference gene primers provided the basis for estimating nucleated cell counts. Profiled with immunoSEQ multiplex PCR; TCRdb holds only in-frame clones, not every one. D and trimming come from the DNA, and the V and J calls and clone size come from that table. The data contain approximately 230,000 clones, 80% to 90% of them seen just once; the ten biggest clones take up 1.5% to 2%. In germline, CDR1 is LNHDA, CDR2 SQIVND (reference sequence). The V end lost 3 bases, the J end lost 1 base, and 6 bases lay between the germline ends. CDR3 size: 13 residues.

The rearrangement uses TRBV19 and TRBJ1-1; unclear D gene. The sequence derives from a man aged 40-55 years who had recovered from COVID-19. The sequenced sample was PBMCs or T cells enriched from blood (not recorded which). In nucleotides, the CDR3 is TGTGCCAGTAGTATCGGTCGGAACACTGAAGCTTTCTTT. This codes for CASSIGRNTEAFF.